This TCR beta chain is drawn from a study of cytomegalovirus exposure and HLA in healthy donors. Only in-frame clones appear in the TCRdb table, and some are missing; sequencing was by immunoSEQ multiplex PCR. The profile shows under 250,000 clones, about 88% of them singletons. Specimen: PBMCs. The receptor was derived from a man between 18 and 35 years old in good health and CMV-seropositive.

The CDR3 here is CASSGQGSGNQPQHF. The CDR3 nucleotides are TGTGCCAGCAGTGGTCAGGGGTCAGGCAATCAGCCCCAGCATTTT. The chain combines TRBV2 with TRBJ1-5; a weak D match, TRBD1 (6 bases). V shed 4 bases and J shed 2 bases, with 12 bases lying between them. Germline CDR1 is SNHLY and CDR2 is FYNNEI. This CDR3 has 15 residues.